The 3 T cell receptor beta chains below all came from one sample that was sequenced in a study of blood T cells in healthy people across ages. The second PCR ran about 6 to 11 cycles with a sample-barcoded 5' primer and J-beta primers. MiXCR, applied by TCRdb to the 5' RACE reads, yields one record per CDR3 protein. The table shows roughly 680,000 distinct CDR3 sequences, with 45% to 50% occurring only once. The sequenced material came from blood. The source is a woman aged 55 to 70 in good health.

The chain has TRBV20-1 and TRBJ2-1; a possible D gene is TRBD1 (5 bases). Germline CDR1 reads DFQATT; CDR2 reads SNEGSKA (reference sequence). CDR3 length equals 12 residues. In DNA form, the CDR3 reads TGCAGAACGGCTGGGGCTGGCAATGAGCAGTTCTTC. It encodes CRTAGAGNEQFF.

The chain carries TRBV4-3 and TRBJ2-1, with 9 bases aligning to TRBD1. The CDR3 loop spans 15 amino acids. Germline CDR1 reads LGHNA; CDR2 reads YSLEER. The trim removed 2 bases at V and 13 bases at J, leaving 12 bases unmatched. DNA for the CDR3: TGCGCCAGCAGCCAAATCCCGGGACAGGGAGAGACCCAGTTCTTC. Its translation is CASSQIPGQGETQFF.

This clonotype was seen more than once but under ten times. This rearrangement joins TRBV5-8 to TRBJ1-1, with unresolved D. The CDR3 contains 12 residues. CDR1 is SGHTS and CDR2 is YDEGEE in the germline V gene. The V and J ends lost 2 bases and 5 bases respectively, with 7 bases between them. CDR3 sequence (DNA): TGTGCCAGCAGCTTTAGGAGTACTGAAGCTTTCTTT. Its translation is CASSFRSTEAFF.